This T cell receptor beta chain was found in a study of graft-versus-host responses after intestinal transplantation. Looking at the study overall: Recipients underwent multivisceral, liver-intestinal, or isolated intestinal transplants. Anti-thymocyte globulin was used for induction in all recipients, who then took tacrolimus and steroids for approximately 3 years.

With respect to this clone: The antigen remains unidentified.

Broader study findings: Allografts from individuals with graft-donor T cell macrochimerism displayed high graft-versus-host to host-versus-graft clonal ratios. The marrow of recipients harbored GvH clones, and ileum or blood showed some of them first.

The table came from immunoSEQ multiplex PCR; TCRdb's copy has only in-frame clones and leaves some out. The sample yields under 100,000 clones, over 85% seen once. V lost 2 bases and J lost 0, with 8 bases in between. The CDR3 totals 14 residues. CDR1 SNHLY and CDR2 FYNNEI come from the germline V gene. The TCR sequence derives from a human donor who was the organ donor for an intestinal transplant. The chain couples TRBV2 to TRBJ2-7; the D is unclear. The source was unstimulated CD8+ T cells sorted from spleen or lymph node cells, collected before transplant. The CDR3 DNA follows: TGTGCCAGCAGTGAATGGGCCTACTCCTACGAGCAGTACTTC. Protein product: CASSEWAYSYEQYF. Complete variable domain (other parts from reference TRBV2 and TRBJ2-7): EPEVTQTPSHQVTQMGQEVILRCVPISNHLYFYWYRQILGQKVEFLVSFYNNEISEKSEIFDDQFSVERPDGSNFTLKIRSTKLEDSAMYFCASSEWAYSYEQYFGPGTRLTVT.